What follows is one TCR beta chain and its context. Its antigen is still unknown. In germline, CDR1 is SEHNR, CDR2 FQNEAQ (reference sequence). The CDR3 sequence is 13 residues long. Trimming took off 6 bases at V and 2 bases at J, with 10 bases between the two ends. As to treatment: around 19 received Ad26.COV2.S at low or high dose, single or two shots; roughly five received placebo; per-sample allocation not given. The investigators took samples on day 63 after the first vaccine or placebo injection. This sample is part of a study of Ad26.COV2.S vaccination and SARS-CoV-2 variants. Study in general: Among those in the COV1001 Ad26.COV2.S trial arm was the donor. Points from the study as a whole: People who got the vaccine had more spike-specific TCR breadth than people who got placebo.

Sequencing used immunoSEQ multiplex PCR; TCRdb keeps in-frame clones, though not all of them. In the table there are 400,000 to 450,000 clones, around 93% of which are singletons. The specimen comprised peripheral blood, sampled in a trial of Ad26.COV2.S vaccine versus placebo. The clonotype originates from a person between 18 and 59 years old who received the Ad26.COV2.S COVID-19 vaccine or a placebo. The V call is TRBV7-9, the J call TRBJ1-1; D remains ambiguous. In nucleotides, the CDR3 is TGTGCCAGCAGGTTTAGGGTTAACACTGAAGCTTTCTTT. Protein: CASRFRVNTEAFF.